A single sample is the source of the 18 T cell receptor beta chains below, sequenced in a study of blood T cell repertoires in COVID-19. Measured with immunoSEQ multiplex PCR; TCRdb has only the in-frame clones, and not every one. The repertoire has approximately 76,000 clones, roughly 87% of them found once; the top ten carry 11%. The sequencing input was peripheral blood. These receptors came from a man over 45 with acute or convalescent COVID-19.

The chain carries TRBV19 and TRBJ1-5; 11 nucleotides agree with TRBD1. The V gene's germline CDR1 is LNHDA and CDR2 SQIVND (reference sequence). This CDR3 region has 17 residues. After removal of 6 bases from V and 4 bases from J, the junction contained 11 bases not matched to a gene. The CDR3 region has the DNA TGTGCCAGTAGCACGACCCCCGGACAGGGGGCGAATCAGCCCCAGCATTTT. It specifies CASSTTPGQGANQPQHF.

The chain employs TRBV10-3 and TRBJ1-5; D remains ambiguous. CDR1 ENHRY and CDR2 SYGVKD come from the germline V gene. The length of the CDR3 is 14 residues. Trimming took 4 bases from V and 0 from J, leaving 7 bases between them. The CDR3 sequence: CAISARNSNQPQHF. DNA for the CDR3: TGTGCCATCAGTGCCAGGAATAGCAATCAGCCCCAGCATTTT.

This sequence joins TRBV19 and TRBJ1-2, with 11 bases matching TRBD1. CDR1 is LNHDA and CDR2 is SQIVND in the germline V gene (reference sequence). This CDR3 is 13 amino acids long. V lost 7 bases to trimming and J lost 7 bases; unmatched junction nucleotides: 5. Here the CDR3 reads CASTRTGGRGYTF. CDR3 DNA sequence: TGTGCCAGTACGCGGACAGGGGGCCGTGGCTACACCTTC.

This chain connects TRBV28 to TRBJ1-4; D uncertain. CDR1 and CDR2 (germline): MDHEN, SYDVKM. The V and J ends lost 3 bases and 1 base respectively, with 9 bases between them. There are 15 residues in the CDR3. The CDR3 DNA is TGTGCCAGCAGTTTTGCGAGGATAACTAATGAAAAACTGTTTTTT. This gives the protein CASSFARITNEKLFF.

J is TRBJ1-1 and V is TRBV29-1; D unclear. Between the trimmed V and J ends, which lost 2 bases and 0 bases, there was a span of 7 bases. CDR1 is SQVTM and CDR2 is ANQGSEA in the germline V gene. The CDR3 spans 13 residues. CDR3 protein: CSVELQMNTEAFF. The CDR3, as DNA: TGCAGCGTTGAATTGCAGATGAACACTGAAGCTTTCTTT.

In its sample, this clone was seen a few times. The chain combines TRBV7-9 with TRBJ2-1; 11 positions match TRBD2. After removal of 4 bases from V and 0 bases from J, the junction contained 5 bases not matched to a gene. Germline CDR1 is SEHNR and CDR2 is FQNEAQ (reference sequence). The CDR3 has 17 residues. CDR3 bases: TGTGCCAGCAGCTCCCGACTAGCGGGGTTCTCCTACAATGAGCAGTTCTTC. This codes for CASSSRLAGFSYNEQFF.

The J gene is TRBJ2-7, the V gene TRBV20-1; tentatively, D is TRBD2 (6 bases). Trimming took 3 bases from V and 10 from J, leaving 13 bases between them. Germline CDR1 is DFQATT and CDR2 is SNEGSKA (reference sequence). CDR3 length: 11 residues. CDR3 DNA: TGCAGTGCTAGTTCGGGAGTTCAACAGTACTTC. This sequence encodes CSASSGVQQYF.

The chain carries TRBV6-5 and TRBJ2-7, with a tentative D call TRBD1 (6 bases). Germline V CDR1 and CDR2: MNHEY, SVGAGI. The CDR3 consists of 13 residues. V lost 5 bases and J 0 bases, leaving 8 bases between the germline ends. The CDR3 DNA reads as TGTGCCAGCAGTAGGGACAACTCCTACGAGCAGTACTTC. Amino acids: CASSRDNSYEQYF.

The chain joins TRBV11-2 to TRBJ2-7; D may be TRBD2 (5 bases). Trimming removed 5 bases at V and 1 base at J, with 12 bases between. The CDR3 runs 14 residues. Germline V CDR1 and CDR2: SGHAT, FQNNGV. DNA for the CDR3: TGTGCCAGCAGCGGGATCGGGATGTCCTACGAGCAGTACTTC. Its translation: CASSGIGMSYEQYF.

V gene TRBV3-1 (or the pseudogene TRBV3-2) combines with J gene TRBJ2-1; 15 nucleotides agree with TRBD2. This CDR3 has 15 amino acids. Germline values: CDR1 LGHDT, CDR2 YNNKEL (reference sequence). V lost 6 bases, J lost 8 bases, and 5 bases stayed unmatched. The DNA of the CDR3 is TGTGCCAGCAGTCATCGGACTAGCGGGAGGGATGAGCAGTTCTTC. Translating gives CASSHRTSGRDEQFF.

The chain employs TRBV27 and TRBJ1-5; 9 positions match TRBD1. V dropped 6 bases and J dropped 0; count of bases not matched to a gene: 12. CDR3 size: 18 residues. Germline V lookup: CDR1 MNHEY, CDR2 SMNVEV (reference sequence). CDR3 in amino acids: CASSRTGGLGISNQPQHF. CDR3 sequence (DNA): TGTGCCAGCAGCCGAACAGGGGGCCTGGGAATTAGCAATCAGCCCCAGCATTTT.

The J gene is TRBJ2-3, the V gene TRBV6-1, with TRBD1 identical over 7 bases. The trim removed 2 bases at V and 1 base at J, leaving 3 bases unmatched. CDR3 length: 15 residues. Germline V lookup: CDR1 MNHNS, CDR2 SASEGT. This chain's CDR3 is CASSEPGQGTDTQYF. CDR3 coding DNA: TGTGCCAGCAGTGAACCTGGACAGGGCACAGATACGCAGTATTTT.

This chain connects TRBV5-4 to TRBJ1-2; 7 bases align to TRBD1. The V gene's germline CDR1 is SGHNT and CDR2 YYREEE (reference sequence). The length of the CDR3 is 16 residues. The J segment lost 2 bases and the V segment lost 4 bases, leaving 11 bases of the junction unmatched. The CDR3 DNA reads TGTGCCAGCAGCAAGAGCCGGGACAGAGCAAACTATGGCTACACCTTC. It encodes CASSKSRDRANYGYTF.

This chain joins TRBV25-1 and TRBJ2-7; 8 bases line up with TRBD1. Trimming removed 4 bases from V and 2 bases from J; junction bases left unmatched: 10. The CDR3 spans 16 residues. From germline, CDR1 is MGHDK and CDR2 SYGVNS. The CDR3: CASSASGTGNTYEQYF. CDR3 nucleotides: TGTGCCAGCAGTGCCTCCGGGACAGGTAACACCTACGAGCAGTACTTC.

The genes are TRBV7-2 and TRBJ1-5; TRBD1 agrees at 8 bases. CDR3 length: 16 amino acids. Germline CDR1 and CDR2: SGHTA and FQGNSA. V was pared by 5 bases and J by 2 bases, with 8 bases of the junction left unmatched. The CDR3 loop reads CASSVTGAGGNQPQHF. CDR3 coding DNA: TGTGCCAGCAGCGTGACAGGGGCAGGGGGCAATCAGCCCCAGCATTTT.

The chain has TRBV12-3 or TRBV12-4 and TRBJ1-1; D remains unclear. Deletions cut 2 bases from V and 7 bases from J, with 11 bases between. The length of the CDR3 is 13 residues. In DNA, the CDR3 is TGTGCCAGCAGTTTATTGGTATCAGGTGAAGCTTTCTTT. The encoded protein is CASSLLVSGEAFF.

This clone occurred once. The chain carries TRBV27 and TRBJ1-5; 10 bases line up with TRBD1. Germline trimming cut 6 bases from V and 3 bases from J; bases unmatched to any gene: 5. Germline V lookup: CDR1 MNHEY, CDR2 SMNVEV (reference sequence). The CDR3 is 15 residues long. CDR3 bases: TGTGCCAGCAGACCCGACAGGGGGCACAATCAGCCCCAGCATTTT. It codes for CASRPDRGHNQPQHF.

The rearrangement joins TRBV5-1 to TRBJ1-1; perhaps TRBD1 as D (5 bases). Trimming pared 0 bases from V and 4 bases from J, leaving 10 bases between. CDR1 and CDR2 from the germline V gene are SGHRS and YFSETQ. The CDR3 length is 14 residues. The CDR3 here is CASSLEGVSTEAFF. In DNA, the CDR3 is TGCGCCAGCAGCTTGGAAGGGGTGAGCACTGAAGCTTTCTTT.